The next 18 T cell receptor beta chains were all read from a single sample in a study of T-cell reconstitution after alpha-beta-depleted transplantation in children. Preparation of the TCRbeta library was carried out with unique molecular identifiers. TCRdb re-called the PCR reads through MiXCR, storing one row per CDR3 protein. The sample holds tens of thousands of distinct CDR3 sequences, about 47% seen once. The sequencing used peripheral blood, collected before TCRalphabeta/CD19-depleted stem cell transplant. The receptor set was obtained from a boy in the first two years of life with SCID, due to receive a stem cell transplant.

This clonotype was seen only a few times. The rearrangement links TRBV7-6 to TRBJ1-6, with TRBD1 matching over 11 bases. J lost 7 bases, V lost 6 bases, and 5 bases had no gene match. The CDR3 spans 15 residues. Germline CDR1 reads SGHVS; CDR2 reads FNYEAQ. The CDR3 loop is CASSPGQGANSPLHF. The CDR3 region has the DNA TGTGCCAGCAGTCCAGGACAGGGGGCGAATTCACCCCTCCACTTT.

CDR3 sequence: CATKGAPRVGYTF. The CDR3 bases are TGTGCTACCAAAGGAGCGCCAAGAGTGGGCTACACCTTC. The rearrangement uses TRBV6-1 and TRBJ1-2; D ambiguous. The CDR3 loop spans 13 amino acids. Germline CDR1 and CDR2: MNHNS and SASEGT.

The chain employs TRBV12-3 or TRBV12-4 and TRBJ2-7, with TRBD2 matching over 8 bases. The CDR3 covers 16 residues. The ends lost 3 bases at V and 3 bases at J; junction bases unmatched: 10. The DNA for the CDR3 is TGTGCCAGCAGTTTTTTAAGCGGGGGCCCAGTCTACGAGCAGTACTTC. This translates into CASSFLSGGPVYEQYF.

The chain links TRBV29-1 to TRBJ2-2, with D perhaps matching TRBD1 or TRBD2 (6 bases each). Trimming removed 6 bases at V and 2 bases at J, with 22 bases between. The CDR3 has 17 residues. Germline V gene lookup returns CDR1 SQVTM and CDR2 ANQGSEA. CDR3 in DNA: TGCAGCGTGGAGGGATTGACGGGACACTTAAACACCGGGGAGCTGTTTTTT. Amino acids: CSVEGLTGHLNTGELFF.

The chain couples TRBV4-1 to TRBJ1-5, with 8 bases identical to TRBD1. Germline V CDR1 and CDR2: MGHRA, YSYEKL. V lost 1 base and J lost 0; bases outside the gene matches: 8. The CDR3 has 18 amino acids. CDR3 loop: CASSQGRQGRISNQPQHF. The CDR3 DNA reads TGCGCCAGCAGCCAAGGACGACAGGGGAGGATTAGCAATCAGCCCCAGCATTTT.

The table lists this clonotype with a few counts. V is TRBV7-2 and J is TRBJ2-5; possibly TRBD1 for D (6 bases). From germline, CDR1 is SGHTA and CDR2 FQGNSA. The CDR3 has 14 residues. The ends were cut back, 5 bases at V and 4 bases at J, with 14 bases in the middle. The CDR3 DNA follows: TGTGCCAGCAGCCGTGGGACACTCGGAGAGACCCAGTACTTC. Its protein is CASSRGTLGETQYF.

The rearrangement uses TRBV2 and TRBJ2-3, with TRBD2 matching 8 bases. V gave up 6 bases and J gave up 10 bases; unmatched junction bases: 6. The CDR3 sequence is 12 residues long. CDR1 is SNHLY and CDR2 is FYNNEI in the germline V gene. In DNA form, the CDR3 reads TGTGCCAGCAGCGAGGGAGCGGGGGCGCAGTATTTT. Translation: CASSEGAGAQYF.

The CDR3 spells CSARTAYEQYF. The CDR3 DNA sequence: TGCAGTGCTAGAACAGCTTACGAGCAGTACTTC. The chain has TRBV20-1 and TRBJ2-7; no reliable D call. Germline V gene data show CDR1 as DFQATT and CDR2 as SNEGSKA (reference sequence). V lost 2 bases to trimming and J lost 4 bases, with 6 bases between them. This CDR3 has 11 amino acids.

This chain joins TRBV12-3 or TRBV12-4 and TRBJ2-7; D call uncertain. V dropped 6 bases and J dropped 7 bases, with 13 bases sitting between them. This CDR3 spans 12 amino acids. This chain's CDR3 is CASSRFPGEQYF. CDR3 in DNA: TGTGCCAGCAGCCGCTTTCCGGGTGAGCAGTACTTC.

Here the CDR3 DNA reads TGCGCCAGCAGCCGTGCGAGCGGGGACTCCTACGAGCAGTACTTC. Its translation: CASSRASGDSYEQYF. The V and J genes are TRBV4-1 and TRBJ2-7, with 7 positions matching TRBD2. With 4 bases clipped from V and 0 bases from J, the junction kept 6 bases outside the gene matches. Germline CDR1 reads MGHRA; CDR2 reads YSYEKL. There are 15 residues in the CDR3.

The chain joins TRBV5-1 to TRBJ2-2; 7 positions agree with TRBD2. V was pared by 0 bases and J by 7 bases, with 6 bases of the junction left unmatched. The germline V gene encodes CDR1 SGHRS and CDR2 YFSETQ. The CDR3 totals 15 residues. As DNA, the CDR3 is TGCGCCAGCAGCTTGGATCAGCGGGGTAGCGGGGAGCTGTTTTTT. This translates into CASSLDQRGSGELFF.

The genes are TRBV7-2 and TRBJ1-5, with 7 bases that match TRBD1. CDR1 and CDR2 (germline): SGHTA, FQGNSA. The CDR3 contains 12 residues. Trimming at V came to 5 bases and at J to 9 bases, leaving 4 bases not matched to a gene. The DNA for the CDR3 is TGTGCCAGCAGCACCTACAGGGGGCCCCAGCATTTT. Translation: CASSTYRGPQHF.

The V gene is TRBV20-1, the J gene TRBJ2-3; TRBD1 or TRBD2 may be the D gene (7 bases each). Germline CDR1 is DFQATT and CDR2 is SNEGSKA (reference sequence). V was clipped by 6 bases and J by 4 bases, with 23 bases between them. CDR3 length: 16 residues. As DNA, the CDR3 is TGCAGTGCCAGGGGAGGGGGCGGGGTCAGGGCAGATACGCAGTATTTT. Encoded protein: CSARGGGGVRADTQYF.

V gene TRBV20-1 combines with J gene TRBJ2-5; 10 bases align to TRBD1. The CDR3 spans 15 residues. Germline V gene data show CDR1 as DFQATT and CDR2 as SNEGSKA (reference sequence). Unmatched junction bases numbered 17, after V lost 6 bases and J lost 10 bases. In DNA, the CDR3 is TGCAGTGCCCATAATCCGACAGGGGGCAAGGTTTTCCAGTACTTC. It encodes CSAHNPTGGKVFQYF.

This clonotype occurred a few times. The rearrangement links TRBV7-2 to TRBJ2-1, with TRBD2 identical over 9 bases. In germline, CDR1 is SGHTA, CDR2 FQGNSA. V lost 2 bases to trimming and J lost 4 bases; unmatched junction nucleotides: 6. The CDR3 consists of 16 residues. CDR3 DNA: TGTGCCAGCAGCTTACCGGCGGGGGGGCAATACAATGAGCAGTTCTTC. This gives the protein CASSLPAGGQYNEQFF. The complete variable domain, with remaining parts taken from reference TRBV7-2 and TRBJ2-1, reads GAGVSQSPSNKVTEKGKDVELRCDPISGHTALYWYRQSLGQGLEFLIYFQGNSAPDKSGLPSDRFSAERTGGSVSTLTIQRTQQEDSAVYLCASSLPAGGQYNEQFFGPGTRLTVL.

This clonotype was picked up a small number of times. The chain's CDR3 is CSAKTLAGINEQFF. CDR3 sequence (DNA): TGCAGTGCTAAAACCCTAGCGGGTATAAATGAGCAGTTCTTC. This chain links TRBV20-1 with TRBJ2-1; 8 bases fit TRBD2. This CDR3 spans 14 amino acids. The J segment lost 7 bases and the V segment lost 4 bases, leaving 9 bases of the junction unmatched. The germline gives CDR1 DFQATT, CDR2 SNEGSKA (reference sequence).

The J gene is TRBJ2-5, the V gene TRBV6-2 or TRBV6-3, with 10 bases that match TRBD1. The CDR3 length is 14 residues. V shed 6 bases, J shed 5 bases, and the junction held 6 bases outside the gene matches. Looked up from germline, CDR1 is MNHEY and CDR2 is SVGEGT. The CDR3 region has the DNA TGTGCCAGCAGGCGGGGACAGGGGCGGGAGACCCAGTACTTC. Translated, it gives CASRRGQGRETQYF.

This clonotype has just one count. The chain couples TRBV27 to TRBJ2-2; perhaps TRBD2 as D (7 bases). The CDR3 is made up of 16 amino acids. Germline V gene lookup returns CDR1 MNHEY and CDR2 SMNVEV (reference sequence). V gave up 7 bases and J gave up 2 bases, with 17 bases separating them. CDR3: CASTAQGTINTGELFF. CDR3 bases: TGTGCCAGCACCGCCCAGGGGACTATTAACACCGGGGAGCTGTTTTTT.